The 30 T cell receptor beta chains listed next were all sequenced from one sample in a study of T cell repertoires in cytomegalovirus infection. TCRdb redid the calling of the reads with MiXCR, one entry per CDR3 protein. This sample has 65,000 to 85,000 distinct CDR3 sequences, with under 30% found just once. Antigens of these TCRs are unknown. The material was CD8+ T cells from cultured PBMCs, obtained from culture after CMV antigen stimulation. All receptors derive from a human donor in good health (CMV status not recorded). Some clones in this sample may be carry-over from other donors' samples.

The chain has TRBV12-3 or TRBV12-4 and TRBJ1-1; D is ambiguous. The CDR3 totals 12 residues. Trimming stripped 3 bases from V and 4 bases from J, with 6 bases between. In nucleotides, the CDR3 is TGTGCCAGCAGTTTTCACCTCACTGAAGCTTTCTTT. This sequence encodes CASSFHLTEAFF.

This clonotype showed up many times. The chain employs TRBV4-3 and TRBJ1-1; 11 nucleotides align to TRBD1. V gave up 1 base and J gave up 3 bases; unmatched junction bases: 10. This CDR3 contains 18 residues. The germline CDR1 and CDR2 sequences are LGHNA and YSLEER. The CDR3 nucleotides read TGCGCCAGCAGCCAAGGGATTGGACAGGGGGCGTTTGACACTGAAGCTTTCTTT. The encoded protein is CASSQGIGQGAFDTEAFF.

In DNA, the CDR3 is TGTGCCAGTCCCCGCGGATTTCAGCCCCAGCATTTT. It translates to CASPRGFQPQHF. The chain links TRBV3-1 to TRBJ1-5; D is undetermined. Germline-derived CDR1 and CDR2 are LGHDT and YNNKEL (reference sequence). V gave up 9 bases and J gave up 6 bases, with 12 bases separating them. The CDR3 extends over 12 amino acids.

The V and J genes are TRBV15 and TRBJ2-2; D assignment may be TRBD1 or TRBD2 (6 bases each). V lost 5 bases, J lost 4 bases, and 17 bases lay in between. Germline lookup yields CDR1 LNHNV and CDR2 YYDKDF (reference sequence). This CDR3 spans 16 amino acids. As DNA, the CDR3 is TGTGCCACCAGCTCCTTCGGGGGCGCCGGCACCGGGGAGCTGTTTTTT. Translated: CATSSFGGAGTGELFF.

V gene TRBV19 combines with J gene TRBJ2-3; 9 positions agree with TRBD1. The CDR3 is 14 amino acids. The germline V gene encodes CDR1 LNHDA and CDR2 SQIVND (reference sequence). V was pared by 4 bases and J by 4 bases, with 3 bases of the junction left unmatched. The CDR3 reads CASSKGQGADTQYF. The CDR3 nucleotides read TGTGCCAGTAGTAAGGGACAGGGTGCAGATACGCAGTATTTT.

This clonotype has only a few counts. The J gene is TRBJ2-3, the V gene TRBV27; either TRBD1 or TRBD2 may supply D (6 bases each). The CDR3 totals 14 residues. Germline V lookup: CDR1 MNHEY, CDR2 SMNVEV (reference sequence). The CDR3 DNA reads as TGTGCTACACGCTGGAGGGGGACCACAGATACGCAGTATTTT. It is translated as CATRWRGTTDTQYF.

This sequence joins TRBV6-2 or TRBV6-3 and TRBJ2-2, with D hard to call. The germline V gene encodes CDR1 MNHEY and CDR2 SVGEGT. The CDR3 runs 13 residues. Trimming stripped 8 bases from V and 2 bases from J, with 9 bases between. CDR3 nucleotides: TGTGCCAGCGGGGTGATTAACACCGGGGAGCTGTTTTTT. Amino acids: CASGVINTGELFF.

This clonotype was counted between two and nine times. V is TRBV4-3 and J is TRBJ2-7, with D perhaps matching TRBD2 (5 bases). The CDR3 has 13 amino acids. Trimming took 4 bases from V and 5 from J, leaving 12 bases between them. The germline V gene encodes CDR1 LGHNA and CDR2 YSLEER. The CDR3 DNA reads TGCGCCAGCAGCCTAGGACGGGGAAACGAGCAGTACTTC. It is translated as CASSLGRGNEQYF.

The CDR3 loop reads CAIRQDQNTGELFF. In DNA, the CDR3 is TGTGCCATCAGACAGGATCAGAACACCGGGGAGCTGTTTTTT. The V gene is TRBV10-3, the J gene TRBJ2-2; D is possibly TRBD1 (5 bases). The germline V gene has CDR1 ENHRY and CDR2 SYGVKD. V was pared by 6 bases and J by 1 base, with 9 bases between. The CDR3 has 14 residues.

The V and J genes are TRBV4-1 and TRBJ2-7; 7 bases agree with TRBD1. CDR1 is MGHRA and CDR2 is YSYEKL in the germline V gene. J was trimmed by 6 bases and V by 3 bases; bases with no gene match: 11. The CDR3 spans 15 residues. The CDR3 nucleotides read TGCGCCAGCAGCCATCCTGACAGGGTTGCTGGCGAGCAGTACTTC. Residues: CASSHPDRVAGEQYF.

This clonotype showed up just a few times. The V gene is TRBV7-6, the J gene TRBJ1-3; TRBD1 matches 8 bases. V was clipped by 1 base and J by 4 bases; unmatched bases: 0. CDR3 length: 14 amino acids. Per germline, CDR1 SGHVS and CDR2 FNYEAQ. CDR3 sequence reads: CASSLGTGGNTIYF. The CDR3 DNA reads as TGTGCCAGCAGCTTAGGGACAGGGGGAAACACCATATATTTT.

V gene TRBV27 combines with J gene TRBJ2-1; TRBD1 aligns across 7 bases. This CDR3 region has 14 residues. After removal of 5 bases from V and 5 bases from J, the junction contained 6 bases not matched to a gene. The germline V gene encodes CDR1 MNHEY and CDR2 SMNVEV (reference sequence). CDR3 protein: CASSLGDSNNEQFF. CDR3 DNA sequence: TGTGCCAGCAGTCTCGGGGACAGTAACAATGAGCAGTTCTTC.

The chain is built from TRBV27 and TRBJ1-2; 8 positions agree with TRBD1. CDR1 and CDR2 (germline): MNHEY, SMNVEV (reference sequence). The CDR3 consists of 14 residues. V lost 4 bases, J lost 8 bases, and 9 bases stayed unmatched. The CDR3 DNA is TGTGCCAGCAGTTCGGCAGGGGGCTTGTTGGGCTACACCTTC. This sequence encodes CASSSAGGLLGYTF.

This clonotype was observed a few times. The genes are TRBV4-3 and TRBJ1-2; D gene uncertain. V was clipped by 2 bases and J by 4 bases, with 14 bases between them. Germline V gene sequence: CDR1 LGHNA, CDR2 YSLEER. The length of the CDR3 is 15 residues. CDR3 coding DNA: TGCGCCAGCAGCCAACGGATGGGCAATTTCTATGGCTACACCTTC. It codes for CASSQRMGNFYGYTF.

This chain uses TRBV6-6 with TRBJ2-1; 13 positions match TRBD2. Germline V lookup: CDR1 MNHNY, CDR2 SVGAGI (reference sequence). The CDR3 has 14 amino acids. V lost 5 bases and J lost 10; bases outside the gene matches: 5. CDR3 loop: CASSPGTSGVEQFF. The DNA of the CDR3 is TGTGCCAGCAGTCCGGGGACTAGCGGGGTCGAGCAGTTCTTC.

CDR3 protein: CASSVPSGGAGTGELFF. The CDR3 DNA follows: TGTGCCAGCAGCGTACCTAGCGGGGGGGCGGGGACCGGGGAGCTGTTTTTT. The V and J genes are TRBV9 and TRBJ2-2; the match to TRBD2 covers 12 bases. The CDR3 is 17 amino acids. V lost 1 base to trimming and J lost 5 bases; unmatched junction nucleotides: 6. CDR1 SGDLS and CDR2 YYNGEE come from the germline V gene.

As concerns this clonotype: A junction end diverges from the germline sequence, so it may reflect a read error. In DNA, the CDR3 is TGTGCCAGCAGCTCGTCCGGGACAGGGGATAACTTTGGCTACACCTTC. It yields the protein CASSSSGTGDNFGYTF. The chain combines TRBV7-8 with TRBJ1-2; the match to TRBD1 covers 10 bases. The CDR3 sequence is 16 residues long. CDR1 is SGHVS, CDR2 FQNEAQ, per germline. The full variable domain, rest sourced from reference TRBV7-8 and TRBJ1-2, is GAGVSQSPRYKVAKRGQDVALRCDPISGHVSLFWYQQALGQGPEFLTYFQNEAQLDKSGLPSDRFFAERPEGSVSTLKIQRTQQEDSAVYLCASSSSGTGDNFGYTFGSGTRLTVV.

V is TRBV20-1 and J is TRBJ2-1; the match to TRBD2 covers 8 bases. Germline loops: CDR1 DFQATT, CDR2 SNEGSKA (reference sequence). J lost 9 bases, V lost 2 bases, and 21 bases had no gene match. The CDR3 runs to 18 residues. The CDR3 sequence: CSARKARGAGFRVGEQFF. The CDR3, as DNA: TGCAGTGCTAGAAAGGCGCGGGGGGCCGGATTTCGCGTTGGTGAGCAGTTCTTC.

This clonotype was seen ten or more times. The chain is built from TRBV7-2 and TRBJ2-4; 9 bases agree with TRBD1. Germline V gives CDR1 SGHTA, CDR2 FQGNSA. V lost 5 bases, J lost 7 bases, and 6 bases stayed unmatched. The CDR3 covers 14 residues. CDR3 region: CASSLGTGPNIQYF. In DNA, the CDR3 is TGTGCCAGCAGCCTCGGGACAGGGCCCAACATTCAGTACTTC. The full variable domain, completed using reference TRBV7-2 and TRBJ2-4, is GAGVSQSPSNKVTEKGKDVELRCDPISGHTALYWYRQSLGQGLEFLIYFQGNSAPDKSGLPSDRFSAERTGGSVSTLTIQRTQQEDSAVYLCASSLGTGPNIQYFGAGTRLSVL.

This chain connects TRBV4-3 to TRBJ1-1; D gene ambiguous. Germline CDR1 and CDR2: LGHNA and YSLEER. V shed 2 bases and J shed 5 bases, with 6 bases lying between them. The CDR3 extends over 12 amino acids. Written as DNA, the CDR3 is TGCGCCAGCAGCCAACTAGGGACTGAAGCTTTCTTT. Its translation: CASSQLGTEAFF.

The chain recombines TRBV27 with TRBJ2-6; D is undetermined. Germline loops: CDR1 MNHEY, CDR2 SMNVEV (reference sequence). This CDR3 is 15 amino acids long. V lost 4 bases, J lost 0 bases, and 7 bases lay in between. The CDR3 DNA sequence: TGTGCCAGCAGTTCCTTGGTCTCTGGGGCCAACGTCCTGACTTTC. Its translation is CASSSLVSGANVLTF.

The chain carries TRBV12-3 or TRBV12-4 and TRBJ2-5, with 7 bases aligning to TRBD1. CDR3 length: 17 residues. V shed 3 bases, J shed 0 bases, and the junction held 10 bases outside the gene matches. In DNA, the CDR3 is TGTGCCAGCAGTTTCTCTTATTCTGGGACAGACCAAGAGACCCAGTACTTC. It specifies CASSFSYSGTDQETQYF.

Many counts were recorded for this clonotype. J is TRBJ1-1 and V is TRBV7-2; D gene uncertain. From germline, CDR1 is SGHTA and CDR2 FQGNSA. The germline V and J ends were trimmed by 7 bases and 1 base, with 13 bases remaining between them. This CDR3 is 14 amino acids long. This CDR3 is CASIPNRANTEAFF. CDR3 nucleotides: TGTGCCAGCATCCCCAACAGAGCGAACACTGAAGCTTTCTTT.

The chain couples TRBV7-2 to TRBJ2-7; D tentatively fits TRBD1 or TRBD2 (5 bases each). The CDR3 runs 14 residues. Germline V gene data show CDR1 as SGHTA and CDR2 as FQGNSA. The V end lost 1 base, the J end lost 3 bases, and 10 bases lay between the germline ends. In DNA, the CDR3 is TGTGCCAGCAGCTTAGTGGGGGATTTCTACGAGCAGTACTTC. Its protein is CASSLVGDFYEQYF.

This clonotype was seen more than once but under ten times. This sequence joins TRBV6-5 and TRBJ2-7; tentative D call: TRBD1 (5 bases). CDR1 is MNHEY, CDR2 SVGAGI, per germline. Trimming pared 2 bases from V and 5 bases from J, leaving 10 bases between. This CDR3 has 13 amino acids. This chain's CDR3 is CASSYGVGDEQYF. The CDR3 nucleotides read TGTGCCAGCAGTTACGGGGTAGGGGACGAGCAGTACTTC.

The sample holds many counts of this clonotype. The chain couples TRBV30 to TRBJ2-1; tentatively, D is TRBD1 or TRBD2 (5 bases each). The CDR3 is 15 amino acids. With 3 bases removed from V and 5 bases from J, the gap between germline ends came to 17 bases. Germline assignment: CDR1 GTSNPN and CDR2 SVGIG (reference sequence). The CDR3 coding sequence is TGTGCCTGGAGCACGCCACACGGGGCAAACAATGAGCAGTTCTTC. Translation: CAWSTPHGANNEQFF.

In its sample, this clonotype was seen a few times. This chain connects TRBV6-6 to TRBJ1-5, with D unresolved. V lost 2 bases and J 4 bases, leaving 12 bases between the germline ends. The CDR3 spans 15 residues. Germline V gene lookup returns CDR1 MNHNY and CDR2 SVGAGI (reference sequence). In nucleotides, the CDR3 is TGTGCCAGCAGTTACGGGCAGGACCTAAATCAGCCCCAGCATTTT. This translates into CASSYGQDLNQPQHF.

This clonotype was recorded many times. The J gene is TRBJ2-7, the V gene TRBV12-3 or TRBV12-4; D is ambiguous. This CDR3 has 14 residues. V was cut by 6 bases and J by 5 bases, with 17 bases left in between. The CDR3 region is CASSSGHVSHEQYF. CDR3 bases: TGTGCCAGCAGCTCCGGCCACGTCTCTCACGAGCAGTACTTC.

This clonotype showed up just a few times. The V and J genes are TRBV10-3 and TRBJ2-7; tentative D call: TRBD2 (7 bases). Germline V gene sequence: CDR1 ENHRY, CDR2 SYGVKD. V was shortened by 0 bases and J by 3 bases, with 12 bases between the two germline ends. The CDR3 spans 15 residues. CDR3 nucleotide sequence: TGTGCCATCAGTGAGTCCGGGGGGCGCCTCTACGAGCAGTACTTC. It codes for CAISESGGRLYEQYF.

The DNA for the CDR3 is TGTGCCACCAGCCGCTCGGGACAGGGGGTCAACGAGCAGTACTTC. Amino acid sequence: CATSRSGQGVNEQYF. The gene calls are TRBV15 and TRBJ2-7; 11 nucleotides agree with TRBD1. This CDR3 spans 15 amino acids. Looked up from germline, CDR1 is LNHNV and CDR2 is YYDKDF (reference sequence). V shed 5 bases and J 5 bases; nucleotides not matched to a gene: 8. The whole variable domain, remainder taken from reference TRBV15 and TRBJ2-7, is DAMVIQNPRYQVTQFGKPVTLSCSQTLNHNVMYWYQQKSSQAPKLLFHYYDKDFNNEADTPDNFQSRRPNTSFCFLDIRSPGLGDTAMYLCATSRSGQGVNEQYFGPGTRLTVT.